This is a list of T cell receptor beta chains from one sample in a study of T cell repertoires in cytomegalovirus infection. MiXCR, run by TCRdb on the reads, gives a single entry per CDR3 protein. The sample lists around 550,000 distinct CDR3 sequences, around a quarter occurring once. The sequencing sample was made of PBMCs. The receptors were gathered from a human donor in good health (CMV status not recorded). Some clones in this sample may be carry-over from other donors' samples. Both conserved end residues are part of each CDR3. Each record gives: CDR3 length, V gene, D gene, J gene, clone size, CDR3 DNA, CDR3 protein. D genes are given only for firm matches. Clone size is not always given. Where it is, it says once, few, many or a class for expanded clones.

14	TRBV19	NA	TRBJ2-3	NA	TGTGCCAGTAGTAACAGGGTCCACCCAGATACGCAGTATTTT	CASSNRVHPDTQYF
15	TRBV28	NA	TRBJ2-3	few	TGTGCCAGCAGTTTATCCCCCTATGGTCTGGATACGCAGTATTTT	CASSLSPYGLDTQYF
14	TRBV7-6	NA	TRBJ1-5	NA	TGTGCCAGCAGCCCCCGGACTGACAATCAGCCCCAGCATTTT	CASSPRTDNQPQHF
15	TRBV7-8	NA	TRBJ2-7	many	TGTGCCAGCAGCTTAGCGTCCCTAGGGGTCTACGAGCAGTACTTC	CASSLASLGVYEQYF
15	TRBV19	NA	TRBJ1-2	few	TGTGCCAGTAGTATAGATAGCACAGTTCGCTATGGCTACACCTTC	CASSIDSTVRYGYTF
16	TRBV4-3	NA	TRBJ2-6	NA	TGCGCCAGCAGCCAGATCGGGGTCTCTGGGGCCAACGTCCTGACTTTC	CASSQIGVSGANVLTF
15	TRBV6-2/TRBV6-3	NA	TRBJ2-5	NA	TGTGCCAGCACCGATCAAGGCAGGCCACAAGAGACCCAGTACTTC	CASTDQGRPQETQYF
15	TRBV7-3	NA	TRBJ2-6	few	TGTGCCAGCAGCTTATTTACCCCTGGGGCCAACGTCCTGACTTTC	CASSLFTPGANVLTF
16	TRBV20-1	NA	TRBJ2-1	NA	TGCAGTGCTAGCAGGGTTAGGGGTCAGCCCGACAATGAGCAGTTCTTC	CSASRVRGQPDNEQFF
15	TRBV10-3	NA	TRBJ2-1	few	TGTGCCATCACCAGGTCAGGGGTCCGGGGGAGTGAGCAGTTCTTC	CAITRSGVRGSEQFF
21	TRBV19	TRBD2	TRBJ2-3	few	TGTGCCAGTAGTACATTTCGTGCTAGCGGGAGTTGGGGGCCAAGCACAGATACGCAGTATTTT	CASSTFRASGSWGPSTDTQYF
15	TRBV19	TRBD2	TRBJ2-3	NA	TGTGCCAGTAGTACGTTAGCGGGGATCACAGATACGCAGTATTTT	CASSTLAGITDTQYF
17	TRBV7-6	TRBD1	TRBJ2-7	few	TGTGCCAGCAGCTTAGTCCCGGGACAGGGTAAACTACGAGAGCAGTACTTC	CASSLVPGQGKLREQYF
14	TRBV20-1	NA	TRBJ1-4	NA	TGCAGTGCTATCCCCGGGAGTATGGAGGAAAAACTGTTTTTT	CSAIPGSMEEKLFF
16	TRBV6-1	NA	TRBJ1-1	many	TGTGCCAGCAGTCCGCGGGGACGGATTCCCGGGGCTGAAGCTTTCTTT	CASSPRGRIPGAEAFF
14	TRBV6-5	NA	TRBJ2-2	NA	TGTGCCAGCGCAAGACTGACGAACACCGGGGAGCTGTTTTTT	CASARLTNTGELFF
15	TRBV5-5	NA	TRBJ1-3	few	TGTGCCAGCAGCTCCCGGCCACTCTCTGGAAACACCATATATTTT	CASSSRPLSGNTIYF
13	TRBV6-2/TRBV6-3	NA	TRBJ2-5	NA	TGTGCCAGCAGTCAGGGGAGACAAGAGACCCAGTACTTC	CASSQGRQETQYF
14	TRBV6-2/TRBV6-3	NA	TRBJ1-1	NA	TGTGCCAGCAGTCAACCGGACATGAACACTGAAGCTTTCTTT	CASSQPDMNTEAFF
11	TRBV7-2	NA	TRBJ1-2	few	TGTGCCAGCAGCTTCGGGGATGGCTACACCTTC	CASSFGDGYTF
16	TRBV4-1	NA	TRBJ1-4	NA	TGCGCCAGCAGCCAAGTTCTACCCTCACGGGGGGAAAAACTGTTTTTT	CASSQVLPSRGEKLFF
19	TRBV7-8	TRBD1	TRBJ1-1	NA	TGTGCCAGCAGCTTAGCGGGAAAGGACAGGCCGACTCCGAACACTGAAGCTTTCTTT	CASSLAGKDRPTPNTEAFF